This TCR beta chain is drawn from a study of T cell repertoires in cytomegalovirus infection. Overall study: An indication of both CMV infection and matching HLA type came from public TCR beta signatures.

This clonotype was recorded at least ten times. V dropped 6 bases and J dropped 5 bases, with 14 bases sitting between them. CDR1 is LNHDA and CDR2 is SQIVND in the germline V gene (reference sequence). This CDR3 is 14 amino acids long. TCRdb itself ran the reads through MiXCR, one entry per CDR3 protein. This sample has approximately 500,000 distinct CDR3 sequences, with approximately 15% found just once. This rearrangement joins TRBV19 to TRBJ1-5; D is unclear. This receptor was obtained from a human donor in good health (CMV status not recorded). Some clones in this sample may be carry-over from other donors' samples. Sequenced material: CD8+ T cells from PBMCs. The CDR3 DNA reads TGTGCCAGTAGCTCGGTCAGCCGTTATCAGCCCCAGCATTTT. It specifies CASSSVSRYQPQHF.